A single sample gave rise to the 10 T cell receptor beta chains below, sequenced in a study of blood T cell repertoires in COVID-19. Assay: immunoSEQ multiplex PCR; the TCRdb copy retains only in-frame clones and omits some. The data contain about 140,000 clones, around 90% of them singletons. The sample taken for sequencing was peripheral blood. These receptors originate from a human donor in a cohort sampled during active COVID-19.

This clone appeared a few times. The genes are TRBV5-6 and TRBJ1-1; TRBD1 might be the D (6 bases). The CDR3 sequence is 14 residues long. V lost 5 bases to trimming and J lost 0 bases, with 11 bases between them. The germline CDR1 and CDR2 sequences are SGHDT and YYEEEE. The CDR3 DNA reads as TGTGCCAGCAGACCGACAGGAGTGAACACTGAAGCTTTCTTT. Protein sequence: CASRPTGVNTEAFF.

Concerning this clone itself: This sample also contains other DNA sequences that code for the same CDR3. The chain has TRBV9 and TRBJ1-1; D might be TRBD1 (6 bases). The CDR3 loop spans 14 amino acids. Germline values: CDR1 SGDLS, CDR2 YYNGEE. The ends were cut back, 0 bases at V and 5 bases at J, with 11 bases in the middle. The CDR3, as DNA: TGTGCCAGCAGCGTAGCTGGGGGCGGGACTGAAGCTTTCTTT. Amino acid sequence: CASSVAGGGTEAFF. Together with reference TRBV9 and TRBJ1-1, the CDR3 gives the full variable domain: DSGVTQTPKHLITATGQRVTLRCSPRSGDLSVYWYQQSLDQGLQFLIQYYNGEERAKGNILERFSAQQFPDLHSELNLSSLELGDSALYFCASSVAGGGTEAFFGQGTRLTVV.

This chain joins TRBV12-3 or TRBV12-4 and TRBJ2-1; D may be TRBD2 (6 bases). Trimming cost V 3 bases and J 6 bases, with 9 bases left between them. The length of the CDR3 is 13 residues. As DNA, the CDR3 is TGTGCCAGCAGTTTGGGAGGAGGCAATGAGCAGTTCTTC. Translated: CASSLGGGNEQFF.

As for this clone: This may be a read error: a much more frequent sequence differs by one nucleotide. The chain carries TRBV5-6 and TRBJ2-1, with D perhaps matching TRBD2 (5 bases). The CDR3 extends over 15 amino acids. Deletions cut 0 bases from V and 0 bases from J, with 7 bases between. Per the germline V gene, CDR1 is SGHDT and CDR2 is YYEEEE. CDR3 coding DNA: TGTGCCAGCAGCTTGGTAGGGAGCTCCTACAATGAGCAGTTCTTC. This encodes CASSLVGSSYNEQFF.

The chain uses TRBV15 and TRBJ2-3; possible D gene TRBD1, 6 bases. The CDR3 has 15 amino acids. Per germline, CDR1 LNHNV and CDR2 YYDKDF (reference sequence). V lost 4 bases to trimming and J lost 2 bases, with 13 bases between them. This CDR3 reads CATSIGQINTDTQYF. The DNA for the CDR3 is TGTGCCACCAGCATTGGACAGATTAACACAGATACGCAGTATTTT.

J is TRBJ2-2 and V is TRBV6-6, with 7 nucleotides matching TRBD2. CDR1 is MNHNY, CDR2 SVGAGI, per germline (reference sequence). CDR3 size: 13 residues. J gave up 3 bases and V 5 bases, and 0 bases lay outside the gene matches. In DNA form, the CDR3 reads TGTGCCAGCAGTGGACTAGACACCGGGGAGCTGTTTTTT. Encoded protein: CASSGLDTGELFF.

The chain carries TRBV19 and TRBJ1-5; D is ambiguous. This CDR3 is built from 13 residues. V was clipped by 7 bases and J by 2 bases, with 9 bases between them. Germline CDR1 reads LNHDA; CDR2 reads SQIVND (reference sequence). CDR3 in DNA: TGTGCCAGTACTAATAGAGGCAATCAGCCCCAGCATTTT. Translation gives CASTNRGNQPQHF.

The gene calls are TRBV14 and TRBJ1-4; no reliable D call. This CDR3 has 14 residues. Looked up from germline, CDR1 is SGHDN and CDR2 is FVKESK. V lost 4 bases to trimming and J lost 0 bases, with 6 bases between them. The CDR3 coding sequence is TGTGCCAGCAGCCCAGTTACAACTAATGAAAAACTGTTTTTT. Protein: CASSPVTTNEKLFF.

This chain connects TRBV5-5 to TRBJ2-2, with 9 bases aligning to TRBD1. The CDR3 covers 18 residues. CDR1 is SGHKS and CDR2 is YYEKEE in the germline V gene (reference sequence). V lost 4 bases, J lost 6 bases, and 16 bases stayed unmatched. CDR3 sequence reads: CASSNGTGLRLGPGELFF. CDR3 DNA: TGTGCCAGCAGCAATGGGACAGGGCTTCGTCTGGGGCCCGGGGAGCTGTTTTTT.

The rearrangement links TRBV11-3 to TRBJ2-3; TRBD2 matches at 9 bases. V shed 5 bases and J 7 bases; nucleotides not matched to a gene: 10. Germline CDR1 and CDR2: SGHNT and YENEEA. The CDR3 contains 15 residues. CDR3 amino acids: CASSLGTSFGNTQYF. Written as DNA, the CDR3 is TGTGCCAGCAGCCTAGGGACTAGCTTTGGGAATACGCAGTATTTT.